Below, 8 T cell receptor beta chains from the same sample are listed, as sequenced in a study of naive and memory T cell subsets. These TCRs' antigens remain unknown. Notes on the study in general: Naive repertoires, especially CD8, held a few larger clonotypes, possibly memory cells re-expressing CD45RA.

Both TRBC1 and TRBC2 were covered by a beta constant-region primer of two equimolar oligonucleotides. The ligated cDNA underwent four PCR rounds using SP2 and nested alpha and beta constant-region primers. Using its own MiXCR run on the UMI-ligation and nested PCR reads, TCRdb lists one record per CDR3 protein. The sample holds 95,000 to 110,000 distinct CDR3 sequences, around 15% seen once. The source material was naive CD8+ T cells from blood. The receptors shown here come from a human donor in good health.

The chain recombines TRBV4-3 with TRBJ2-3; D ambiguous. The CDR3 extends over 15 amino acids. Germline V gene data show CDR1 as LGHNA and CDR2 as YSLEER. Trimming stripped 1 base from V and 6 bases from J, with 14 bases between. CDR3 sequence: CASSQVSGIGDTQYF. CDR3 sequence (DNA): TGCGCCAGCAGCCAAGTTTCGGGTATTGGGGATACGCAGTATTTT.

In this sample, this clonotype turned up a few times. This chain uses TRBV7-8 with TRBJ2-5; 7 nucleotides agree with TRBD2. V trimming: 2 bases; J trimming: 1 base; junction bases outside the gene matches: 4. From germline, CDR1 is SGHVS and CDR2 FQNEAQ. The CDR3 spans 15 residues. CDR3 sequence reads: CASSLSPGGQETQYF. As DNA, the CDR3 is TGTGCCAGCAGCTTAAGTCCGGGGGGCCAAGAGACCCAGTACTTC.

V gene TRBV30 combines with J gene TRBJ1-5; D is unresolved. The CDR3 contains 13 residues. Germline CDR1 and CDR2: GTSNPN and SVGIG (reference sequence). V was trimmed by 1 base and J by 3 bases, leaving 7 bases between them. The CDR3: CAWSDGHNQPQHF. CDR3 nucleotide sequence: TGTGCCTGGAGTGACGGTCACAATCAGCCCCAGCATTTT.

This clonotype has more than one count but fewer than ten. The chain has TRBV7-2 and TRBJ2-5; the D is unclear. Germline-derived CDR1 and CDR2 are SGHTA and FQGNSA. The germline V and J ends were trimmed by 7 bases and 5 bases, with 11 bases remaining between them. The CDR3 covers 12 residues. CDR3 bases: TGTGCCAGCAACCTCCCCGGGGAGACCCAGTACTTC. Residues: CASNLPGETQYF.

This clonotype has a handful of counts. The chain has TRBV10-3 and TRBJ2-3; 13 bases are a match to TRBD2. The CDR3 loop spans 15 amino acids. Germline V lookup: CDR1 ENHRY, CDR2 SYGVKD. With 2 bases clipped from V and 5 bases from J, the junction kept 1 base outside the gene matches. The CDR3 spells CAISETSGREDTQYF. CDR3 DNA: TGTGCCATCAGTGAGACTAGCGGGAGGGAAGATACGCAGTATTTT.

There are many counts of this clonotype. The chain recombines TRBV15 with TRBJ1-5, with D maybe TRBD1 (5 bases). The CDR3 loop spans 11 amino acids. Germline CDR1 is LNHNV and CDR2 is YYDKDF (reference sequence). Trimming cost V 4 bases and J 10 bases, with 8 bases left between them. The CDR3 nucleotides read TGTGCCACCAGCACGGGGGGTCCCCAGCATTTT. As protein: CATSTGGPQHF. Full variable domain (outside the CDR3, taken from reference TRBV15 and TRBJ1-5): DAMVIQNPRYQVTQFGKPVTLSCSQTLNHNVMYWYQQKSSQAPKLLFHYYDKDFNNEADTPDNFQSRRPNTSFCFLDIRSPGLGDTAMYLCATSTGGPQHFGDGTRLSIL.

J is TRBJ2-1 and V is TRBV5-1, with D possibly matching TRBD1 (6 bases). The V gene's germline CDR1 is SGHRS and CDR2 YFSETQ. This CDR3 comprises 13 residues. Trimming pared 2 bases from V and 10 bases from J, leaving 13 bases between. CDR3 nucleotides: TGCGCCAGCAGCTTAGATAAAGGGACAGAGCAGTTCTTC. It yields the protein CASSLDKGTEQFF.

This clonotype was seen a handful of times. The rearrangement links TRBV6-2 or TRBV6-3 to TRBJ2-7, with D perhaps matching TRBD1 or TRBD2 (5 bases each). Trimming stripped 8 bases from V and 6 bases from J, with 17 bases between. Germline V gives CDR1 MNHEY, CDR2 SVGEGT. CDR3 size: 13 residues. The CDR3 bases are TGTGCCAGCTCACCCGGGGCGGGTATCGAGCAGTACTTC. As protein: CASSPGAGIEQYF.